This T cell receptor (beta chain) originates from a study of T cell repertoires in cytomegalovirus infection. Study in general: TCR beta signatures that were public indicated CMV infection and matching HLA type. Whole-study results and caveats: The ex vivo response was dominated by HLA-C-restricted CMV-specific TCR beta clonotypes. Totalled public TCR beta family frequency picked out people who carried CMV plus the relevant HLA.

This CDR3 is 15 amino acids long. Per germline, CDR1 KGHSH and CDR2 LQKENI. V was cut by 1 base and J by 5 bases, with 12 bases left in between. With regard to this clonotype: The antigen is not known.

From the reads, TCRdb called clonotypes with MiXCR, one entry per CDR3 protein. The sample yields around 900,000 distinct CDR3 sequences, around 29% seen once. The chain combines TRBV18 with TRBJ2-4, with D hard to call. This receptor was taken from a human donor in good health (CMV status not recorded). Some clones in this sample may be carry-over from other donors' samples. The sample here was cultured CD8+ T cells from PBMCs, taken from culture after CMV antigen stimulation. The CDR3 nucleotides read TGTGCCAGCTCACCACTGGGCGATTTTCAAAACATTCAGTACTTC. Translation gives CASSPLGDFQNIQYF.